A selection of T cell receptor beta chains follows, all from one sample in a study of cytomegalovirus exposure and HLA in healthy donors. The data were produced by immunoSEQ multiplex PCR, yet TCRdb's version contains in-frame clones alone and is incomplete. In the table there are about 180,000 clones, over 80% of which are singletons. Sample: PBMCs. The receptors stem from a boy younger than 10 in good health and CMV-seronegative. Both conserved end residues are part of each CDR3. The D gene is left open where the match is weak. Clone size appears in some rows only: once, few, many, or a class for an expanded clone.

CDR3 protein	CDR3 DNA	J gene	V gene	clone size	D gene
CASSQDLGTSGGGGANVLTF	TGTGCCAGCAGCCAAGACTTAGGGACTAGCGGGGGGGGTGGGGCCAACGTCCTGACTTTC	TRBJ2-6	TRBV4-2	few	TRBD2
CASSLRQGWGDTQYF	TGTGCCAGCAGCTTACGACAGGGGTGGGGAGATACGCAGTATTTT	TRBJ2-3	TRBV5-5	-	TRBD1
CASRGQGATEAFF	TGTGCCAGCAGGGGACAGGGGGCCACTGAAGCTTTCTTT	TRBJ1-1	TRBV2	-	TRBD1
CAWSVLAVTDTQYF	TGTGCCTGGAGTGTTCTAGCGGTCACAGATACGCAGTATTTT	TRBJ2-3	TRBV30	-	TRBD2
CASRGLAGGYNEQFF	TGTGCCAGCAGGGGACTAGCGGGGGGGTACAATGAGCAGTTCTTC	TRBJ2-1	TRBV7-2	-	TRBD2
CASSPGLAAQSSYNEQFF	TGTGCCAGCAGCCCGGGACTAGCCGCCCAAAGCTCCTACAATGAGCAGTTCTTC	TRBJ2-1	TRBV27	-	TRBD2
CASSPGTYLGELFF	TGTGCCAGCAGCCCCGGGACTTACCTCGGGGAGCTGTTTTTT	TRBJ2-2	TRBV7-2	-	-
CASSLQGAIGNTIYF	TGCGCCAGCAGCCTACAGGGGGCAATTGGAAACACCATATATTTT	TRBJ1-3	TRBV4-1	-	TRBD1
CASSISWAKKMNTEAFF	TGTGCCAGTAGTATTTCCTGGGCCAAAAAGATGAACACTGAAGCTTTCTTT	TRBJ1-1	TRBV19	once	-
CASSLSQNEKLFF	TGTGCCAGCAGCTTATCACAGAATGAAAAACTGTTTTTT	TRBJ1-4	TRBV5-6	-	-
CATGYGDRTGELFF	TGTGCCACCGGTTATGGAGACAGGACCGGGGAGCTGTTTTTT	TRBJ2-2	TRBV15	-	-
CASSLDPGSGYTF	TGTGCCAGCAGCTTGGATCCGGGGTCTGGCTACACCTTC	TRBJ1-2	TRBV5-6	-	-
CASSLAGGLAPSSYNEQFF	TGTGCCAGCAGCTTGGCAGGGGGCCTTGCCCCTAGCTCCTACAATGAGCAGTTCTTC	TRBJ2-1	TRBV7-9	-	TRBD1
CASSPSGDDNQPQHF	TGCGCCAGCAGCCCCTCCGGTGATGACAATCAGCCCCAGCATTTT	TRBJ1-5	TRBV4-3	-	-
CASSQDLAGGYGYTF	TGCGCCAGCAGCCAAGATTTGGCAGGGGGATATGGCTACACCTTC	TRBJ1-2	TRBV4-3	-	TRBD1
CASSLGEEAFF	TGCGCCAGCAGCTTGGGGGAGGAAGCTTTCTTT	TRBJ1-1	TRBV5-1	-	-
CASSLGTGLVNTEAFF	TGCGCCAGCAGCTTGGGTACAGGGCTTGTGAACACTGAAGCTTTCTTT	TRBJ1-1	TRBV5-1	once	-
CASSVNRFGYTF	TGTGCCAGCAGTGTCAACAGATTTGGCTACACCTTC	TRBJ1-2	TRBV6-1	-	-
CASSYDRSYEQYF	TGCGCCAGCAGCTATGACAGAAGCTACGAGCAGTACTTC	TRBJ2-7	TRBV5-1	-	-
CASSLRTGRNTEAFF	TGTGCCAGCAGCTTACGGACAGGGAGGAACACTGAAGCTTTCTTT	TRBJ1-1	TRBV7-2	-	TRBD1
CASSPRGTSGSTDTQYF	TGTGCCAGCTCACCACGCGGGACTAGCGGGAGCACAGATACGCAGTATTTT	TRBJ2-3	TRBV18	-	TRBD2
CASSLAGMDTSYNSPLHF	TGTGCCAGCAGTTTAGCAGGAATGGACACCTCCTATAATTCACCCCTCCACTTT	TRBJ1-6	TRBV27	-	-
CASSESNQPQHF	TGTGCCAGCAGTGAGAGCAATCAGCCCCAGCATTTT	TRBJ1-5	TRBV6-5	-	-
CASSFGTGRINNEQFF	TGTGCCAGCAGCTTCGGGACAGGGAGGATCAACAATGAGCAGTTCTTC	TRBJ2-1	TRBV11-2	once	TRBD1
CASSESQRYNEQFF	TGTGCCAGCAGTGAATCCCAGAGGTACAATGAGCAGTTCTTC	TRBJ2-1	TRBV25-1	-	-
CASSRSGKYEQYF	TGTGCCAGCAGCCGGAGCGGGAAGTACGAGCAGTACTTC	TRBJ2-7	TRBV11-2	-	TRBD2
CASSLMGQGGTRGYTF	TGTGCCAGCAGCCTAATGGGACAGGGGGGGACGCGTGGCTACACCTTC	TRBJ1-2	TRBV5-4	-	TRBD1
CASRGSGRQDGYTF	TGTGCCAGCCGGGGGTCTGGGCGGCAGGATGGCTACACCTTC	TRBJ1-2	TRBV6-5	-	-
CASSLQRDNSPLHF	TGTGCCAGCAGCTTGCAGAGGGATAATTCACCCCTCCACTTT	TRBJ1-6	TRBV5-4	once	-
CASSLGQGGTDTQYF	TGCGCCAGCAGCCTAGGACAGGGAGGCACAGATACGCAGTATTTT	TRBJ2-3	TRBV5-1	few	TRBD1
CASSQEDRGTGEAFF	TGTGCCAGCAGCCAAGAAGACAGGGGGACGGGTGAAGCTTTCTTT	TRBJ1-1	TRBV14	-	TRBD1
CASSYQQTGNTIYF	TGTGCCAGCAGTTACCAACAGACTGGAAACACCATATATTTT	TRBJ1-3	TRBV6-5	few	-
CASSVTGGRETQYF	TGTGCCAGCAGCGTGACTGGAGGTAGGGAGACCCAGTACTTC	TRBJ2-5	TRBV5-6	once	-
CASSLGRAGELFF	TGTGCCAGCAGCTTAGGTCGGGCCGGGGAGCTGTTTTTT	TRBJ2-2	TRBV7-9	few	-
CASSYSSLAGEARTDTQYF	TGTGCCAGCAGCTATAGTTCGCTAGCGGGAGAGGCCCGCACAGATACGCAGTATTTT	TRBJ2-3	TRBV4-2	-	TRBD2
CASSASGTSSDTQYF	TGTGCCAGCAGCGCCTCCGGGACTAGCTCAGATACGCAGTATTTT	TRBJ2-3	TRBV11-2	-	TRBD2
CAWGETGANVLTF	TGTGCCTGGGGGGAGACTGGGGCCAACGTCCTGACTTTC	TRBJ2-6	TRBV30	-	-
CASSLEAFDSPLHF	TGTGCCAGCAGTTTAGAGGCGTTTGATTCACCCCTCCACTTT	TRBJ1-6	TRBV27	-	-
CASSSGTDPDTQYF	TGTGCCAGCAGCTCCGGGACTGACCCAGATACGCAGTATTTT	TRBJ2-3	TRBV5-4	-	-
CAISEVGQGARSPLHF	TGTGCCATCAGTGAGGTAGGACAGGGGGCGCGTTCACCCCTCCACTTT	TRBJ1-6	TRBV10-3	-	TRBD1
CASSPRTGKGHQPQHF	TGTGCCAGCTCACCGCGCACAGGTAAGGGCCATCAGCCCCAGCATTTT	TRBJ1-5	TRBV18	-	-
CASSQDYDSQETQYF	TGCGCCAGCAGCCAAGATTACGACAGCCAAGAGACCCAGTACTTC	TRBJ2-5	TRBV4-3	once	-
CASSGSGVREKLFF	TGTGCCAGCAGCGGGTCAGGGGTCAGGGAAAAACTGTTTTTT	TRBJ1-4	TRBV2	-	-
CASSLRQGNTIYF	TGTGCCAGTAGCCTCCGACAGGGGAACACCATATATTTT	TRBJ1-3	TRBV19	-	TRBD1
CASRKRQSQDQPQHF	TGTGCCAGTAGGAAGAGACAGAGCCAAGATCAGCCCCAGCATTTT	TRBJ1-5	TRBV19	-	-
CASSDAGGRADTQYF	TGCGCCAGCAGCGACGCGGGGGGGAGGGCAGATACGCAGTATTTT	TRBJ2-3	TRBV10-1	once	TRBD2
CASSSTGLAGVYEQYF	TGTGCCAGCAGCTCAACCGGACTAGCGGGAGTATACGAGCAGTACTTC	TRBJ2-7	TRBV7-8	-	TRBD2
CASSPRGFSNGYTF	TGTGCCAGCAGCCCCAGGGGTTTCTCAAATGGCTACACCTTC	TRBJ1-2	TRBV7-6	-	-
CASSSDRGAAGELFF	TGTGCCAGCAGCTCGGACAGGGGAGCTGCCGGGGAGCTGTTTTTT	TRBJ2-2	TRBV7-8	-	TRBD1
CASSVGEQETQYF	TGTGCCAGCAGCGTAGGGGAGCAAGAGACCCAGTACTTC	TRBJ2-5	TRBV9	once	-
CASSLAGGVNTEAFF	TGTGCCAGCAGCTTAGCAGGGGGTGTGAACACTGAAGCTTTCTTT	TRBJ1-1	TRBV7-9	-	-
CASRQGRNTEAFF	TGTGCCAGTAGACAGGGTCGGAACACTGAAGCTTTCTTT	TRBJ1-1	TRBV19	-	-